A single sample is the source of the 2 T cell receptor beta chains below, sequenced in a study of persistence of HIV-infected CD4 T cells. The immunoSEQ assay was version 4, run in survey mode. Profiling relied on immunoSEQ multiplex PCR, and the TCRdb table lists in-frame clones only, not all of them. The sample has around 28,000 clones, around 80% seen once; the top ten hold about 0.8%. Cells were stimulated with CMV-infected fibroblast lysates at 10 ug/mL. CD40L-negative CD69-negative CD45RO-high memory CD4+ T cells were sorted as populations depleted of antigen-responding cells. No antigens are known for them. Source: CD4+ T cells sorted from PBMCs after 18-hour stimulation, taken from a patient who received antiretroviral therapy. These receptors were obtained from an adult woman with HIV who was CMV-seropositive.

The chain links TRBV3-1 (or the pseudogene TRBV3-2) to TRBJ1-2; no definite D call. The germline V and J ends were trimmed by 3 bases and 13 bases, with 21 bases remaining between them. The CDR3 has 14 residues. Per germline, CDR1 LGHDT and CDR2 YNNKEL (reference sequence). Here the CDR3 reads CASSQERAGGVCTF. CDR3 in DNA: TGTGCCAGCAGCCAGGAAAGAGCTGGTGGTGTCTGCACCTTC.

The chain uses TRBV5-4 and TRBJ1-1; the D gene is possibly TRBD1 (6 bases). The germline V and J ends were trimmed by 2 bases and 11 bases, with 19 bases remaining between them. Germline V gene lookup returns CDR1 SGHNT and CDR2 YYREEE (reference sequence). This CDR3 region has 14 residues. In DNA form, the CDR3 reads TGTGCCAGCAGCTTTAGGGGGGCGCCCGGTCGCGCTTTCTTT. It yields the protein CASSFRGAPGRAFF.